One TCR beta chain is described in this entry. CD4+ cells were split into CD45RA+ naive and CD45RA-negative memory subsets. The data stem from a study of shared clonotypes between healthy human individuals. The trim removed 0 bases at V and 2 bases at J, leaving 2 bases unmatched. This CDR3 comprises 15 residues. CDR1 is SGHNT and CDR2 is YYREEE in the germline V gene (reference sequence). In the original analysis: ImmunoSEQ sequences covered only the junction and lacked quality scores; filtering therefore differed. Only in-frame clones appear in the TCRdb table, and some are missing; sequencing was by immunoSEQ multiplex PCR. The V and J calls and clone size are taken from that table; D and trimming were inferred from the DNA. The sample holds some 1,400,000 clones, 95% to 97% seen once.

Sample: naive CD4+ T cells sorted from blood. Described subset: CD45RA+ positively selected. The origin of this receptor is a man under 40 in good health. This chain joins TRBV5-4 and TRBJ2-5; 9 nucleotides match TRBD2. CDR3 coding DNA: TGTGCCAGCAGCTTGGTGCTAGCGGGACAAGAGACCCAGTACTTC. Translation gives CASSLVLAGQETQYF.